This passage covers 26 T cell receptor beta chains from one sample sequenced in a study of blood T cell repertoires in COVID-19 (dated by TCRdb to the early 2020s). The library was obtained by the immunoSEQ multiplex PCR assay. TCRdb's version of the immuneACCESS table is confined to in-frame rearrangements and falls short of the full clone set. An unresolved V gene accounts for under half of the shortfall where checked; the remainder is of unknown origin. The sample has 100,000 to 150,000 clones on record, around 84% of them singletons. The biggest ten clones account for about 15% of the sample. The sequenced sample consisted of peripheral blood. All receptors come from a woman of 80 years or more with acute or convalescent COVID-19.

The rearrangement uses TRBV19 and TRBJ2-7, with TRBD1 as a possible D gene (5 bases). The CDR3 is 14 amino acids. CDR1 is LNHDA and CDR2 is SQIVND in the germline V gene (reference sequence). The V end lost 9 bases, the J end lost 2 bases, and 17 bases lay between the germline ends. CDR3 in amino acids: CARDGAALAYEQYF. CDR3 nucleotide sequence: TGTGCCAGAGATGGGGCGGCCCTAGCCTACGAGCAGTACTTC.

This chain uses TRBV7-9 with TRBJ1-6; the match to TRBD1 covers 10 bases. The J segment lost 9 bases and the V segment lost 4 bases, leaving 6 bases of the junction unmatched. Germline-derived CDR1 and CDR2 are SEHNR and FQNEAQ (reference sequence). The CDR3 contains 15 residues. CDR3 nucleotide sequence: TGTGCCAGCAGCTCAGGGGACAGGGGAGTTTCACCCCTCCACTTT. Residues: CASSSGDRGVSPLHF.

The rearrangement links TRBV6-5 to TRBJ2-7; the match to TRBD1 covers 7 bases. The CDR3 covers 13 residues. Germline CDR1 and CDR2: MNHEY and SVGAGI. V shed 2 bases and J 4 bases; nucleotides not matched to a gene: 2. The CDR3 spells CASSYGRGYEQYF. The CDR3 region has the DNA TGTGCCAGCAGTTACGGCAGGGGGTACGAGCAGTACTTC.

This sequence joins TRBV6-1 and TRBJ1-1, with unresolved D. V was pared by 0 bases and J by 4 bases, with 9 bases between. The CDR3 has 14 residues. From germline, CDR1 is MNHNS and CDR2 SASEGT. CDR3 sequence reads: CASSEAGLGTEAFF. The DNA of the CDR3 is TGTGCCAGCAGTGAAGCCGGACTCGGCACTGAAGCTTTCTTT.

This clone has a handful of counts. In DNA, the CDR3 is TGTGCCAGCAGCGTCGGGGGTTGGGACTATGGCTACACCTTC. This translates into CASSVGGWDYGYTF. The chain joins TRBV9 to TRBJ1-2, with D perhaps TRBD1 (5 bases). The CDR3 runs to 14 residues. V lost 2 bases and J 3 bases, leaving 11 bases between the germline ends. CDR1 is SGDLS, CDR2 YYNGEE, per germline. The variable domain in full, completed from reference TRBV9 and TRBJ1-2, reads DSGVTQTPKHLITATGQRVTLRCSPRSGDLSVYWYQQSLDQGLQFLIQYYNGEERAKGNILERFSAQQFPDLHSELNLSSLELGDSALYFCASSVGGWDYGYTFGSGTRLTVV.

The rearrangement uses TRBV5-1 and TRBJ2-1; 8 bases line up with TRBD1. Trimming cost V 4 bases and J 10 bases; bases outside gene matches: 10. Germline V gene lookup returns CDR1 SGHRS and CDR2 YFSETQ. The CDR3 loop spans 14 amino acids. CDR3 residues: CASSQTLSGGEQFF. CDR3 nucleotide sequence: TGCGCCAGCAGCCAAACCCTATCAGGGGGCGAGCAGTTCTTC.

The chain combines TRBV5-1 with TRBJ2-5, with 8 bases fitting TRBD1. The length of the CDR3 is 14 residues. The V and J ends lost 4 bases and 5 bases, in that order; junction bases with no gene match: 7. Germline CDR1 SGHRS, CDR2 YFSETQ. The CDR3 protein is CASSGSGGPETQYF. CDR3 DNA sequence: TGCGCCAGCAGCGGATCAGGGGGCCCGGAGACCCAGTACTTC.

This clone was detected only once. The rearrangement joins TRBV4-1 to TRBJ2-2; the D gene is possibly TRBD2 (5 bases). Germline loops: CDR1 MGHRA, CDR2 YSYEKL. CDR3 length: 15 amino acids. V shed 4 bases and J shed 0 bases, with 9 bases lying between them. CDR3 in DNA: TGCGCCAGCAGCCGGCGGGCCGCGAACACCGGGGAGCTGTTTTTT. Its protein is CASSRRAANTGELFF.

The genes are TRBV4-3 and TRBJ2-3; TRBD2 aligns across 7 bases. CDR1 LGHNA and CDR2 YSLEER come from the germline V gene. The CDR3 totals 17 residues. Unmatched junction bases numbered 13, after V lost 4 bases and J lost 3 bases. The CDR3 sequence is CASSPSGGGLLTDTQYF. CDR3 DNA sequence: TGCGCCAGCAGCCCTTCGGGGGGTGGGTTATTAACAGATACGCAGTATTTT.

This chain joins TRBV28 and TRBJ2-1, with a weak D call TRBD2 (6 bases). The V gene's germline CDR1 is MDHEN and CDR2 SYDVKM. This CDR3 comprises 17 residues. Between the trimmed V and J ends, which lost 4 bases and 4 bases, there was a span of 20 bases. Written as DNA, the CDR3 is TGTGCCAGCAGTTCCTTCGGGACTCCCGTCCAATACAATGAGCAGTTCTTC. This codes for CASSSFGTPVQYNEQFF.

CDR3 loop: CASSVAGNYGYTF. In nucleotides, the CDR3 is TGTGCCAGCAGTGTCGCAGGGAACTATGGCTACACCTTC. The chain links TRBV2 to TRBJ1-2, with D possibly matching TRBD1 (5 bases). This CDR3 has 13 amino acids. Looked up from germline, CDR1 is SNHLY and CDR2 is FYNNEI. The V and J ends lost 4 bases and 2 bases respectively, with 8 bases between them.

The genes are TRBV3-1 (or the pseudogene TRBV3-2) and TRBJ2-7, with a tentative D call TRBD1 (5 bases). Germline-derived CDR1 and CDR2 are LGHDT and YNNKEL (reference sequence). The germline V and J ends were trimmed by 0 bases and 3 bases, with 15 bases remaining between them. The CDR3 is 16 amino acids. CDR3 sequence reads: CASSQDQGSWIYEQYF. The CDR3 bases are TGTGCCAGCAGCCAAGATCAGGGTAGCTGGATCTACGAGCAGTACTTC.

This chain joins TRBV27 and TRBJ1-3, with 8 positions matching TRBD1. The CDR3 extends over 15 amino acids. CDR1 is MNHEY, CDR2 SMNVEV, per germline (reference sequence). J was trimmed by 4 bases and V by 4 bases; bases with no gene match: 6. Written as DNA, the CDR3 is TGTGCCAGCAGTTCACGGACAGGGTCAGGAAACACCATATATTTT. It codes for CASSSRTGSGNTIYF.

This chain joins TRBV6-2 or TRBV6-3 and TRBJ1-5; D not resolved. Trimming took 6 bases from V and 6 from J, leaving 15 bases between them. The CDR3 runs to 14 residues. Germline V gene sequence: CDR1 MNHEY, CDR2 SVGEGT. In nucleotides, the CDR3 is TGTGCCAGCAGCCTAATCCCTTTGTTTCAGCCCCAGCATTTT. Amino acid sequence: CASSLIPLFQPQHF.

This clone was seen only once. The chain employs TRBV19 and TRBJ2-3, with 15 bases that match TRBD2. The CDR3 sequence is 15 residues long. From germline, CDR1 is LNHDA and CDR2 SQIVND (reference sequence). V trimming: 9 bases; J trimming: 6 bases; junction bases outside the gene matches: 7. The DNA of the CDR3 is TGTGCCAGCCTGGGACTAGCGGGGGGTACGGATACGCAGTATTTT. Translated, it gives CASLGLAGGTDTQYF. Drawing the rest from reference TRBV19 and TRBJ2-3, the complete variable domain is DGGITQSPKYLFRKEGQNVTLSCEQNLNHDAMYWYRQDPGQGLRLIYYSQIVNDFQKGDIAEGYSVSREKKESFPLTVTSAQKNPTAFYLCASLGLAGGTDTQYFGPGTRLTVL.

The gene calls are TRBV7-2 and TRBJ2-2, with 11 bases identical to TRBD2. V lost 3 bases, J lost 4 bases, and 7 bases stayed unmatched. There are 17 residues in the CDR3. The germline CDR1 and CDR2 sequences are SGHTA and FQGNSA. CDR3 sequence reads: CASSFPFGTSGTGELFF. Here the CDR3 DNA reads TGTGCCAGCAGCTTCCCATTCGGGACTAGCGGCACCGGGGAGCTGTTTTTT.

V and J are TRBV6-6 and TRBJ1-2; 10 bases line up with TRBD1. V was clipped by 5 bases and J by 4 bases; unmatched bases: 10. Germline V gives CDR1 MNHNY, CDR2 SVGAGI (reference sequence). CDR3 size: 16 residues. The CDR3: CASSPKKRDRGYGYTF. CDR3 coding DNA: TGTGCCAGCAGTCCCAAAAAGCGGGACAGGGGCTATGGCTACACCTTC.

The chain recombines TRBV5-5 with TRBJ1-4; D ambiguous. Deletions cut 1 base from V and 0 bases from J, with 10 bases between. CDR3 length equals 16 residues. Per germline, CDR1 SGHKS and CDR2 YYEKEE (reference sequence). CDR3 amino acids: CASSLTWATTNEKLFF. The DNA of the CDR3 is TGTGCCAGCAGCTTGACGTGGGCAACAACTAATGAAAAACTGTTTTTT.

The genes are TRBV6-5 and TRBJ1-6; D is uncertain. The ends were cut back, 0 bases at V and 7 bases at J, with 4 bases in the middle. CDR1 MNHEY and CDR2 SVGAGI come from the germline V gene. The length of the CDR3 is 13 residues. The CDR3 reads CASSYSRNSPLHF. CDR3 sequence (DNA): TGTGCCAGCAGTTACTCGCGGAATTCACCCCTCCACTTT.

The V call is TRBV19, the J call TRBJ2-7, with D possibly being TRBD2 (6 bases). Trimming shortened V by 3 bases and J by 3 bases, and 15 bases separated the two germline ends. This CDR3 region has 15 residues. The germline V gene encodes CDR1 LNHDA and CDR2 SQIVND (reference sequence). DNA for the CDR3: TGTGCCAGTAGTATGGGAGAAGCCGGGGGCTACGAGCAGTACTTC. Translation gives CASSMGEAGGYEQYF. Based on the CDR3 plus reference TRBV19 and TRBJ2-7, the full variable domain is DGGITQSPKYLFRKEGQNVTLSCEQNLNHDAMYWYRQDPGQGLRLIYYSQIVNDFQKGDIAEGYSVSREKKESFPLTVTSAQKNPTAFYLCASSMGEAGGYEQYFGPGTRLTVT.

The chain uses TRBV21-1 and TRBJ2-7; the table gives TRBD2 as D, unverified against the DNA. TRBV21-1 is a known pseudogene. CDR3 length equals 18 residues. CDR3 loop: CASKRERQSLRGVYEQYF. CDR3 nucleotide sequence: TGTGCCAGCAAAAGGGAGAGACAGAGCCTCCGGGGGGTCTACGAGCAGTACTTC.

This CDR3 is CASSATGTQETQYF. As DNA, the CDR3 is TGTGCCAGCAGTGCCACAGGGACGCAAGAGACCCAGTACTTC. V is TRBV2 and J is TRBJ2-5; D is perhaps TRBD1 (6 bases). CDR3 length: 14 amino acids. Per the germline V gene, CDR1 is SNHLY and CDR2 is FYNNEI. The V and J ends lost 4 bases and 2 bases respectively, with 11 bases between them.

V is TRBV5-4 and J is TRBJ1-2; D remains ambiguous. Germline V lookup: CDR1 SGHNT, CDR2 YYREEE (reference sequence). V gave up 0 bases and J gave up 8 bases, with 11 bases separating them. The CDR3 is 13 amino acids. This CDR3 reads CASSLEDLRGYTF. DNA of the CDR3: TGTGCCAGCAGCTTGGAGGACTTGCGAGGCTACACCTTC.

V usage is TRBV7-2 and J usage is TRBJ2-5; 9 bases align to TRBD1. The ends lost 1 base at V and 5 bases at J; junction bases unmatched: 5. Germline-derived CDR1 and CDR2 are SGHTA and FQGNSA. The CDR3 runs to 15 residues. DNA for the CDR3: TGTGCCAGCAGCTTAGGGACAGGGGAAGGTGAGACCCAGTACTTC. Protein: CASSLGTGEGETQYF.

The V and J genes are TRBV7-2 and TRBJ1-6, with 7 bases fitting TRBD1. Losses at the gene ends were 6 bases for V and 1 base for J; bases not matched to a gene: 3. CDR3 size: 15 residues. In germline, CDR1 is SGHTA, CDR2 FQGNSA. The CDR3, as DNA: TGTGCCAGCAGTCGACAGGGATCCTATAATTCACCCCTCCACTTT. It encodes CASSRQGSYNSPLHF.

The chain joins TRBV19 to TRBJ2-2; 11 nucleotides align to TRBD1. V lost 5 bases, J lost 0 bases, and 2 bases stayed unmatched. Germline V CDR1 and CDR2: LNHDA, SQIVND (reference sequence). The CDR3 runs 16 residues. DNA of the CDR3: TGTGCCAGTAGTCCGGGACAGGGGGCGAACACCGGGGAGCTGTTTTTT. Protein sequence: CASSPGQGANTGELFF.